This T cell receptor beta chain emerged from a study of response to subunit inactivated influenza vaccine. Via MiXCR, TCRdb re-called the RT-PCR reads, giving one row per CDR3 protein. Here the sample spans approximately 570,000 distinct CDR3 sequences, 6% to 9% being singletons. At least ten counts were recorded for this clonotype. Its specificity is not known. In germline, CDR1 is SQVTM, CDR2 ANQGSEA. J was trimmed by 7 bases and V by 2 bases; bases with no gene match: 11. CDR3 size: 14 residues. Study-level findings and limits: Authors suggested each seasonal flu vaccination may recruit only limited numbers of new T cells.

The source material was PBMCs from blood, sampled around 2 years after vaccination. This chain links TRBV29-1 with TRBJ2-7; 7 bases align to TRBD2. The TCR sequence derives from a man between 50 and 75 years old who received an inactivated influenza vaccine. CDR3 coding DNA: TGCAGCGTTGAACTTGTGGGAGGGCCGGGTGAGCAGTACTTC. As protein: CSVELVGGPGEQYF.